The clone carrying this TCR beta chain was recorded a few times. No antigen is known for it. The data originate from a study of cytomegalovirus exposure and HLA in healthy donors. The primer mix had 60 Vbeta and 13 Jbeta primers. In the study's own analysis: In a later analysis, 80 million or so unique TCR beta chains included roughly 11 million shared by two or more donors. Here immunoSEQ multiplex PCR was the method, and the copy in TCRdb shows in-frame clones only, minus some. V, J and clone size were drawn from that table, and D and trimming were deduced from the DNA. The table lists 180,000 or so clones, 80% of them singletons. Study-level points and caveats: Later analysis placed DRB1 highest and HLA-C lowest in TCR association rates, which differed by HLA locus. The listing of 150 to 200 TCR beta chains classed them as cytomegalovirus-associated.

This TCR was sampled from a girl aged 10 to 17 in good health and CMV-seropositive. Sequenced material: PBMCs.

The CDR3 protein is CASSLSANAEQYF. The CDR3 DNA is TGTGCCAGCAGTTTATCCGCAAACGCGGAGCAGTACTTC. The chain recombines TRBV27 with TRBJ2-7; D remains ambiguous. CDR3 length equals 13 residues. Looked up from germline, CDR1 is MNHEY and CDR2 is SMNVEV (reference sequence). V was pared by 0 bases and J by 7 bases, with 10 bases between.